The 26 T cell receptor beta chains below come from one sample, sequenced in a study of shared clonotypes between healthy human individuals. Some clones are missing from TCRdb's copy, which holds only in-frame ones; the method was immunoSEQ multiplex PCR. The repertoire consists of around 2,000,000 clones, with 85% to 95% occurring once and the leading ten covering 0.13%. The sequencing input was naive CD4+ T cells sorted from blood. Stated subset: CD45RA+ positively selected. The receptor set was obtained from a man between 18 and 35 years old in good health.

The chain couples TRBV7-9 to TRBJ1-2; 10 bases are shared with TRBD1. This CDR3 spans 15 amino acids. Per the germline V gene, CDR1 is SEHNR and CDR2 is FQNEAQ (reference sequence). J lost 8 bases, V lost 0 bases, and 6 bases had no gene match. The CDR3: CASSLAHRTGGGYTF. CDR3 in DNA: TGTGCCAGCAGCTTAGCTCATAGGACAGGGGGAGGCTACACCTTC.

The V call is TRBV10-3, the J call TRBJ1-6, with D unclear. The CDR3 runs to 16 residues. CDR1 ENHRY and CDR2 SYGVKD come from the germline V gene. The V end was cut by 10 bases, the J end by 0 bases, with 16 bases between. CDR3 region: CATASDRSSYNSPLHF. CDR3 DNA sequence: TGTGCCACCGCCTCCGATCGGAGCTCCTATAATTCACCCCTCCACTTT.

The chain recombines TRBV10-3 with TRBJ2-7; D is unresolved. The CDR3 extends over 14 amino acids. Germline CDR1 and CDR2: ENHRY and SYGVKD. The germline V and J ends were trimmed by 4 bases and 2 bases, with 12 bases remaining between them. CDR3 loop: CAISASDGTYEQYF. The CDR3 coding sequence is TGTGCCATCAGTGCCTCGGACGGCACCTACGAGCAGTACTTC.

The chain carries TRBV5-1 and TRBJ2-1; no reliable D call. Trimming shortened V by 3 bases and J by 8 bases, and 15 bases separated the two germline ends. The CDR3 runs to 14 residues. Germline V lookup: CDR1 SGHRS, CDR2 YFSETQ. The CDR3 is CASSSSRVLDEQFF. CDR3 in DNA: TGCGCCAGCAGCTCGAGTAGGGTCCTCGATGAGCAGTTCTTC. Drawing the rest from reference TRBV5-1 and TRBJ2-1, the complete variable domain is KAGVTQTPRYLIKTRGQQVTLSCSPISGHRSVSWYQQTPGQGLQFLFEYFSETQRNKGNFPGRFSGRQFSNSRSEMNVSTLELGDSALYLCASSSSRVLDEQFFGPGTRLTVL.

The gene calls are TRBV9 and TRBJ2-2; D is undetermined. Trimming took off 2 bases at V and 7 bases at J, with 9 bases between the two ends. CDR1 is SGDLS, CDR2 YYNGEE, per germline. The length of the CDR3 is 13 residues. CDR3 coding DNA: TGTGCCAGCAGCGTCCCCCCTGGCGGGGAGCTGTTTTTT. Its protein is CASSVPPGGELFF. The full variable domain, its missing parts supplied by reference TRBV9 and TRBJ2-2, is DSGVTQTPKHLITATGQRVTLRCSPRSGDLSVYWYQQSLDQGLQFLIQYYNGEERAKGNILERFSAQQFPDLHSELNLSSLELGDSALYFCASSVPPGGELFFGEGSRLTVL.

The chain combines TRBV7-3 with TRBJ2-3; a weak D match, TRBD2 (7 bases). CDR1 and CDR2 (germline): SGHTA, FQGTGA. Deletions cut 2 bases from V and 1 base from J, with 13 bases between. CDR3 length: 16 residues. This CDR3 is CASSLGGATGTDTQYF. DNA for the CDR3: TGTGCCAGCAGCTTAGGGGGGGCCACGGGCACAGATACGCAGTATTTT.

The genes are TRBV6-1 and TRBJ1-2; 12 bases are a match to TRBD1. The CDR3 runs to 15 residues. Germline V CDR1 and CDR2: MNHNS, SASEGT. V was pared by 3 bases and J by 5 bases, with 4 bases of the junction left unmatched. The CDR3 sequence: CASSDRDRGPYGYTF. The CDR3 DNA sequence: TGTGCCAGCAGTGATCGGGACAGGGGGCCGTATGGCTACACCTTC.

V and J are TRBV6-5 and TRBJ2-7; no clear D gene. Germline CDR1 and CDR2: MNHEY and SVGAGI. The CDR3 has 14 amino acids. The V gene lost 6 bases and the J gene lost 2 bases, with 14 bases spanning the gap. CDR3 DNA sequence: TGTGCCAGCAGCAACCCCAGCCAGCCCTACGAGCAGTACTTC. Translated: CASSNPSQPYEQYF.

The chain carries TRBV7-9 and TRBJ1-6; weak D call: TRBD1 (6 bases). Trimming stripped 6 bases from V and 9 bases from J, with 21 bases between. Germline V gives CDR1 SEHNR, CDR2 FQNEAQ (reference sequence). The CDR3 covers 16 residues. The CDR3, as DNA: TGTGCCAGCAGTCATAACCAGGGGTTGAGCGGTTCACCCCTCCACTTT. Translation gives CASSHNQGLSGSPLHF.

The chain links TRBV18 to TRBJ2-2, with D unresolved. The ends were cut back, 4 bases at V and 2 bases at J, with 8 bases in the middle. Germline CDR1 reads KGHSH; CDR2 reads LQKENI. This CDR3 region has 14 residues. The CDR3 DNA follows: TGTGCCAGCTCACTTCAAGTAAACACCGGGGAGCTGTTTTTT. It yields the protein CASSLQVNTGELFF.

The chain carries TRBV18 and TRBJ1-5; TRBD1 matches at 7 bases. This CDR3 has 16 amino acids. Germline CDR1 is KGHSH and CDR2 is LQKENI. V lost 3 bases, J lost 5 bases, and 10 bases stayed unmatched. CDR3 sequence reads: CASSPSENRGYQPQHF. In DNA form, the CDR3 reads TGTGCCAGCTCACCGTCTGAGAACAGGGGATATCAGCCCCAGCATTTT.

This chain uses TRBV2 with TRBJ1-5, with D unclear. The CDR3 loop spans 15 amino acids. Trimming cost V 6 bases and J 0 bases, with 12 bases left between them. CDR1 SNHLY and CDR2 FYNNEI come from the germline V gene. CDR3 coding DNA: TGTGCCAGCAGGAGGTCGGTATATAGCAATCAGCCCCAGCATTTT. Translated: CASRRSVYSNQPQHF.

About this clone: Within the sample, other DNA sequences also encode this same CDR3. V usage is TRBV27 and J usage is TRBJ2-7; 9 nucleotides line up with TRBD2. Germline lookup yields CDR1 MNHEY and CDR2 SMNVEV (reference sequence). The CDR3 loop spans 15 amino acids. The V gene end was trimmed by 0 bases and the J gene end by 4 bases; junction bases not matched to a gene: 4. CDR3 protein: CASSLSSGGRYEQYF. The CDR3 DNA sequence: TGTGCCAGCAGTTTATCGAGCGGGGGGAGGTACGAGCAGTACTTC.

This chain connects TRBV27 to TRBJ2-1; D is unclear. Trimming stripped 6 bases from V and 6 bases from J, with 12 bases between. Germline lookup yields CDR1 MNHEY and CDR2 SMNVEV (reference sequence). The CDR3 contains 13 residues. The CDR3 reads CASRRTASNEQFF. The CDR3 DNA follows: TGTGCCAGCAGGCGTACCGCGAGCAATGAGCAGTTCTTC.

V gene TRBV5-4 combines with J gene TRBJ2-7, with 8 bases fitting TRBD1. J was trimmed by 7 bases and V by 9 bases; bases with no gene match: 15. The CDR3 consists of 14 residues. CDR1 SGHNT and CDR2 YYREEE come from the germline V gene (reference sequence). This CDR3 is CATSQGALPQEQYF. The DNA for the CDR3 is TGTGCCACCTCCCAGGGGGCCCTACCTCAGGAGCAGTACTTC.

The chain recombines TRBV5-4 with TRBJ1-1, with 7 bases fitting TRBD1. V lost 3 bases and J lost 0; bases outside the gene matches: 5. The germline V gene has CDR1 SGHNT and CDR2 YYREEE (reference sequence). The CDR3 covers 15 residues. The CDR3 protein is CASSWTDRMNTEAFF. The CDR3 DNA follows: TGTGCCAGCAGCTGGACGGACAGGATGAACACTGAAGCTTTCTTT.

CDR3 coding DNA: TGTGCCAGCGCTTTTTCCTATGGCTACACCTTC. Translation: CASAFSYGYTF. The gene calls are TRBV28 and TRBJ1-2; no definite D call. The CDR3 runs to 11 residues. The V gene's germline CDR1 is MDHEN and CDR2 SYDVKM. V shed 8 bases and J shed 4 bases, with 8 bases lying between them.

The chain employs TRBV11-2 and TRBJ1-3; TRBD1 matches 9 bases. CDR3 length: 15 residues. Germline V gene data show CDR1 as SGHAT and CDR2 as FQNNGV. The J segment lost 3 bases and the V segment lost 0 bases, leaving 0 bases of the junction unmatched. The chain's CDR3 is CASSLEGQGGNTIYF. The CDR3 coding sequence is TGTGCCAGCAGCTTAGAGGGACAGGGTGGAAACACCATATATTTT.

The rearrangement uses TRBV7-9 and TRBJ1-6, with a weak D call TRBD1 (5 bases). This CDR3 is built from 13 residues. V was pared by 4 bases and J by 13 bases, with 14 bases between. Per germline, CDR1 SEHNR and CDR2 FQNEAQ (reference sequence). CDR3 coding DNA: TGTGCCAGCAGCTCTGATCAAGGGACGCCCCTCCACTTT. It translates to CASSSDQGTPLHF.

A single count supports this clone. The chain uses TRBV10-3 and TRBJ2-3; 9 positions agree with TRBD1. Per germline, CDR1 ENHRY and CDR2 SYGVKD. The CDR3 is 14 residues long. V trimming: 6 bases; J trimming: 4 bases; junction bases outside the gene matches: 5. The CDR3 loop reads CAIRRQGVADTQYF. The CDR3 DNA follows: TGTGCCATCAGGCGACAGGGGGTAGCAGATACGCAGTATTTT.

J is TRBJ2-1 and V is TRBV11-3; D is undetermined. The germline CDR1 and CDR2 sequences are SGHNT and YENEEA. V was clipped by 5 bases and J by 6 bases, with 11 bases between them. The CDR3 is 13 residues long. As DNA, the CDR3 is TGTGCCAGCAGCGCGAGTGTTGGCAATGAGCAGTTCTTC. This encodes CASSASVGNEQFF.

The V call is TRBV6-6, the J call TRBJ1-5, with no clear D. Germline assignment: CDR1 MNHNY and CDR2 SVGAGI (reference sequence). The CDR3 sequence is 12 residues long. V lost 8 bases, J lost 4 bases, and 9 bases lay in between. The CDR3 nucleotides are TGTGCCAGCGGGCCGGAAAATCAGCCCCAGCATTTT. Protein product: CASGPENQPQHF.

V usage is TRBV6-1 and J usage is TRBJ2-2; 9 bases line up with TRBD2. In germline, CDR1 is MNHNS, CDR2 SASEGT. With V trimmed by 2 bases and J by 5 bases, 9 bases remained unmatched. There are 17 residues in the CDR3. The CDR3: CASSESVAGVRTGELFF. As DNA, the CDR3 is TGTGCCAGCAGTGAATCAGTAGCGGGAGTGCGAACCGGGGAGCTGTTTTTT.

V is TRBV2 and J is TRBJ1-2; D perhaps matches TRBD1 (5 bases). This CDR3 region has 13 residues. V was cut by 5 bases and J by 6 bases, with 13 bases left in between. Germline V CDR1 and CDR2: SNHLY, FYNNEI. CDR3 protein: CASSSAGINGYTF. CDR3 in DNA: TGTGCCAGCAGTAGCGCAGGGATAAATGGCTACACCTTC.

This clone was recorded only once. The V and J genes are TRBV7-9 and TRBJ1-4; TRBD1 matches 10 bases. The CDR3 runs 16 residues. CDR1 is SEHNR and CDR2 is FQNEAQ in the germline V gene (reference sequence). J gave up 0 bases and V 5 bases, and 3 bases lay outside the gene matches. The CDR3 here is CASSEGQGTTNEKLFF. The CDR3 DNA is TGTGCCAGCAGCGAGGGACAGGGGACAACTAATGAAAAACTGTTTTTT.

The rearrangement uses TRBV4-3 and TRBJ2-1; D not certain. Germline V gene data show CDR1 as LGHNA and CDR2 as YSLEER. The CDR3 sequence is 14 residues long. V was pared by 0 bases and J by 5 bases, with 8 bases between. DNA of the CDR3: TGCGCCAGCAGCCAAGAGGGGTACAACAATGAGCAGTTCTTC. Translated: CASSQEGYNNEQFF.